This T cell receptor beta chain comes out of a study of blood T cell repertoires in COVID-19. Study details: PBMCs, B-cell-depleted T cells, or T cells provided the cDNA or gDNA that made up the material.

Repertoires were generated with immunoSEQ multiplex PCR, while TCRdb's copy carries only in-frame clones and drops some. The sample includes 250,000 to 300,000 clones, approximately 91% of them seen just once. Trimming left V 0 bases short and J 0 bases short, with 7 bases between. The CDR3 runs to 16 residues. Germline CDR1 reads SGHRS; CDR2 reads YFSETQ. Those enrolled, adults aged about 18 to 89 years, came from under 25 US areas. The chain combines TRBV5-1 with TRBJ2-6; D not certain. The sample comprised PBMCs or T cells enriched from blood (not recorded which). The TCR comes from a woman between 40 and 50 years old who had recovered from COVID-19. The CDR3 bases are TGCGCCAGCAGCTTGGCCGCGTACTCTGGGGCCAACGTCCTGACTTTC. Amino acids: CASSLAAYSGANVLTF.